This T cell receptor (beta chain) emerged from a study of CD8+ T cells in alopecia areata. Across the whole study: The study gave treated patients oral tofacitinib at 5 to 10 mg twice daily.

This clone was seen a single time. Per germline, CDR1 LNHNV and CDR2 YYDKDF (reference sequence). Trimming left V 4 bases short and J 1 base short, with 7 bases between. The CDR3 totals 13 residues. Extraction of RNA preceded its reverse transcription into cDNA, which served as the sequencing template. Only in-frame clones appear in the TCRdb table, and some are missing; sequencing was by immunoSEQ multiplex PCR. The sample has 200,000 to 250,000 clones, about 64% seen once; the top ten hold more than 3.5%. Documented treatment: oral pan-JAK inhibitor, 5-10 mg twice daily. This TCR was recovered from a human donor with alopecia areata. The sample was CD4+ T cells sorted from blood, taken at week 4, from a patient treated with tofacitinib. The chain is built from TRBV15 and TRBJ1-1; no definite D call. The CDR3 loop is CATSTLSNTEAFF. The CDR3 DNA reads as TGTGCCACCAGCACATTATCGAACACTGAAGCTTTCTTT.